This T cell receptor (beta chain) was found in a study of blood T cell repertoires in COVID-19. Across the study: Collection of acute and convalescent COVID-19 samples took place in the United States, Italy and Spain.

TCRdb's copy holds only in-frame clones and misses some; the assay was immunoSEQ multiplex PCR. The repertoire includes around 320,000 clones, 90% of them detected once, and approximately 4% sits in the top ten. This CDR3 has 17 amino acids. The germline V gene has CDR1 MNHNS and CDR2 SASEGT. The V end was cut by 1 base, the J end by 0 bases, with 16 bases between. Sequencing used PBMCs or T cells enriched from blood (not recorded which). This chain uses TRBV6-1 with TRBJ2-7, with a tentative D call TRBD2 (6 bases). This TCR was sampled from a woman younger than 30 with acute COVID-19. The chain's CDR3 is CASSEGGLTFSSYEQYF. The CDR3 DNA reads TGTGCCAGCAGTGAAGGGGGACTGACTTTTAGCTCCTACGAGCAGTACTTC.